This T cell receptor (beta chain) comes out of a study of blood T cell repertoires in COVID-19. Study at large: COVID-19 samples from acute and convalescent phases originated in the United States, Italy and Spain. T cells, B-cell-depleted T cells, or PBMCs provided the cDNA or gDNA that served as material.

The ends lost 6 bases at V and 4 bases at J; junction bases unmatched: 8. The CDR3 spans 15 residues. Germline V gene data show CDR1 as LNHDA and CDR2 as SQIVND (reference sequence). Original data processing: Using reference gene primer amplification, nucleated cell counts were estimated. Only in-frame clones appear in the TCRdb table, and some are missing; sequencing was by immunoSEQ multiplex PCR. The V and J calls and the clone size are those of that table, but D and trimming were determined from the DNA. The sample holds some 150,000 clones, about 87% seen once. The sample comprised peripheral blood. The source is a woman aged 35 to 49 with acute or convalescent COVID-19. The chain links TRBV19 to TRBJ2-3, with 9 bases that match TRBD2. CDR3 in amino acids: CASSLSGGASDTQYF. CDR3 nucleotide sequence: TGTGCCAGTAGCCTTAGCGGGGGAGCTTCAGATACGCAGTATTTT.